This paragraph covers one TCR beta chain sequence. The source of the sample is a study of blood T cell repertoires in COVID-19. This CDR3 is 15 amino acids long. Losses at the gene ends were 4 bases for V and 4 bases for J; bases not matched to a gene: 4. Germline CDR1 LGHNA, CDR2 YNFKEQ. Under the authors' procedure: Reference gene primer amplification gave nucleated cell count estimates. This table comes from immunoSEQ multiplex PCR, and its TCRdb copy is limited to in-frame clones, with some not included. That table furnishes V, J and clone size, whereas the DNA furnished D and trimming. Of some 190,000 clones listed, roughly 81% are singletons.

The TCR sequence derives from a woman aged 70-85 years with active or convalescent COVID-19. The chain is built from TRBV4-2 and TRBJ2-3, with 11 nucleotides matching TRBD2. Sequencing was carried out using peripheral blood. CDR3 nucleotide sequence: TGTGCCAGCAGCCTAGCGGGAGGGCTGTCAGATACGCAGTATTTT. It encodes CASSLAGGLSDTQYF.